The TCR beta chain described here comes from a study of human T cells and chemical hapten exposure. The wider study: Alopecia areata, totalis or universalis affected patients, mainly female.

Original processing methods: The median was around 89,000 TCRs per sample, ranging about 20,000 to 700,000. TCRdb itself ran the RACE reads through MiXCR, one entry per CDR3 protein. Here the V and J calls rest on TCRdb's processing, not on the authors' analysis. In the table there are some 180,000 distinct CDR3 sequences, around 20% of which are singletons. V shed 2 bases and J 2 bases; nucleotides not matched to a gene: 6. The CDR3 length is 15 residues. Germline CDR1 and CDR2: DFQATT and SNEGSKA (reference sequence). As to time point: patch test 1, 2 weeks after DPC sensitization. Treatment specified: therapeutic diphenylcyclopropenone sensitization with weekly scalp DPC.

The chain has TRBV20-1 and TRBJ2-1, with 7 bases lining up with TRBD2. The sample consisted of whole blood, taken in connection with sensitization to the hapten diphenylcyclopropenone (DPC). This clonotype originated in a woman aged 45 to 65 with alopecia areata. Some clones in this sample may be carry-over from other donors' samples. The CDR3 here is CSARLASGAYNEQFF. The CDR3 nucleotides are TGCAGTGCTAGACTAGCTAGCGGTGCCTACAATGAGCAGTTCTTC.